One sample yielded the 13 T cell receptor beta chains listed below, sequenced in a study of prognosis after radiotherapy for stage I lung cancer. Multiplex PCR, run in two rounds, amplified TCR beta CDR3 from genomic DNA. Primers specific to each TRBV and TRBJ gene were used in first-round PCR. MiXCR, applied by TCRdb to the multiplex PCR reads, yields one record per CDR3 protein. The sample lists about 16,000 distinct CDR3 sequences, 30% to 40% occurring once. Sample: PBMCs, taken before or after stereotactic body radiation therapy (not recorded which). Receptor source: a donor aged 50 or older with non-small cell lung cancer.

This clonotype was seen many times. The CDR3 region is CASSQDRGYSPLHF. CDR3 coding DNA: TGCGCCAGCAGCCAAGACAGGGGGTATTCACCCCTCCACTTT. The chain joins TRBV4-3 to TRBJ1-6; 7 nucleotides match TRBD1. The trim removed 0 bases at V and 8 bases at J, leaving 1 base unmatched. Per germline, CDR1 LGHNA and CDR2 YSLEER. This CDR3 spans 14 amino acids.

A remark on this clonotype: It differs at one base from a far larger clone, so likely a read error. This chain connects TRBV6-2 or TRBV6-3 to TRBJ2-1, with 8 bases aligning to TRBD2. The length of the CDR3 is 16 residues. Germline assignment: CDR1 MNHEY and CDR2 SVGEGT. The trim removed 5 bases at V and 1 base at J, leaving 7 bases unmatched. CDR3 nucleotides: TGTGCCAGCAGTAGGCGTAGCGGGGTTTCCTACAATGAGCAGTTCTTC. Protein product: CASSRRSGVSYNEQFF.

This chain joins TRBV3-1 and TRBJ2-7; D is ambiguous. The V and J ends lost 5 bases and 10 bases respectively, with 12 bases between them. The germline V gene encodes CDR1 LGHDT and CDR2 YNNKEL (reference sequence). This CDR3 has 11 residues. DNA for the CDR3: TGTGCCAGCAGCGCCTTAGGTTACCAGTACTTC. Translated: CASSALGYQYF.

This clonotype occurred many times. The V gene is TRBV3-1, the J gene TRBJ1-1; D call uncertain. CDR1 and CDR2 (germline): LGHDT, YNNKEL (reference sequence). V lost 4 bases, J lost 1 base, and 4 bases lay in between. The CDR3 runs 12 residues. The CDR3 loop is CASSPTNTEAFF. CDR3 coding DNA: TGTGCCAGCAGCCCGACGAACACTGAAGCTTTCTTT. Full variable domain (rest looked up from reference TRBV3-1 and TRBJ1-1): DTAVSQTPKYLVTQMGNDKSIKCEQNLGHDTMYWYKQDSKKFLKIMFSYNNKELIINETVPNRFSPKSPDKAHLNLHINSLELGDSAVYFCASSPTNTEAFFGQGTRLTVV.

This clonotype was counted many times. The chain couples TRBV3-1 to TRBJ2-7; 8 bases match TRBD2. V shed 5 bases and J 5 bases; nucleotides not matched to a gene: 8. Germline V gene sequence: CDR1 LGHDT, CDR2 YNNKEL (reference sequence). The CDR3 sequence is 14 residues long. The CDR3, as DNA: TGTGCCAGCAGCTCCAGCGGGAGTATCGACGAGCAGTACTTC. Residues: CASSSSGSIDEQYF.

This clonotype came up many times. The chain is built from TRBV7-2 and TRBJ2-7; maybe TRBD1 (5 bases). The CDR3 extends over 14 amino acids. With 0 bases removed from V and 2 bases from J, the gap between germline ends came to 8 bases. Germline V gene data show CDR1 as SGHTA and CDR2 as FQGNSA. The CDR3 protein is CASSLALGAYEQYF. As DNA, the CDR3 is TGTGCCAGCAGCTTAGCGTTAGGGGCCTACGAGCAGTACTTC.

The table lists this clonotype with many counts. The chain combines TRBV20-1 with TRBJ2-7; D uncertain. This CDR3 is 12 amino acids long. Trimming took 4 bases from V and 2 from J, leaving 9 bases between them. The V gene's germline CDR1 is DFQATT and CDR2 SNEGSKA (reference sequence). The CDR3 sequence is CSANPKPYEQYF. CDR3 sequence (DNA): TGCAGTGCTAATCCAAAACCCTACGAGCAGTACTTC.

This clonotype was counted at least ten times. The chain has TRBV28 and TRBJ1-1; 7 positions match TRBD1. Germline V gene sequence: CDR1 MDHEN, CDR2 SYDVKM. V lost 7 bases to trimming and J lost 2 bases; unmatched junction nucleotides: 10. This CDR3 has 15 amino acids. CDR3 region: CASKPRGGENTEAFF. CDR3 DNA: TGTGCCAGCAAACCCAGGGGGGGAGAAAACACTGAAGCTTTCTTT. The variable domain in full, with the rest retrieved from reference TRBV28 and TRBJ1-1, is DVKVTQSSRYLVKRTGEKVFLECVQDMDHENMFWYRQDPGLGLRLIYFSYDVKMKEKGDIPEGYSVSREKKERFSLILESASTNQTSMYLCASKPRGGENTEAFFGQGTRLTVV.

Regarding this clonotype: A far larger clone is a single base away, which makes a read error likely. The chain has TRBV6-4 and TRBJ2-5; tentatively, D is TRBD1 (5 bases). V was clipped by 9 bases and J by 1 base, with 15 bases between them. The CDR3 sequence is 14 residues long. CDR1 and CDR2 from the germline V gene are MRHNA and SNTAGT. CDR3 protein: CARRNRSPQETQYF. The DNA of the CDR3 is TGTGCCAGACGTAACAGGAGCCCCCAAGAGACCCAGTACTTC.

Worth noting for this clonotype: Because the CDR3 is missing its conserved closing phenylalanine or tryptophan, this is likely a read error. This chain links TRBV24-1 with TRBJ2-1; D unresolved. The germline V and J ends were trimmed by 7 bases and 10 bases, with 13 bases remaining between them. The germline gives CDR1 KGHDR, CDR2 SFDVKD. This CDR3 is 12 amino acids long. The CDR3 region is CATSLMGGEQFL. CDR3 DNA sequence: TGTGCCACCAGCCTAATGGGTGGCGAGCAGTTCCTC.

This clonotype has a count of ten or more. The chain carries TRBV6-9 and TRBJ2-1; D is possibly TRBD2 (5 bases). CDR1 and CDR2 (germline): MNHGY, SVAAGI. This CDR3 contains 12 residues. V lost 3 bases and J lost 10, with 10 bases in between. CDR3 nucleotides: TGTGCCAGCAGTTACACTCGCGGGGAGCAGTTCTTC. It is translated as CASSYTRGEQFF.

This clonotype was seen once. Since a far larger clone is one base different, this is likely a read error. The J gene is TRBJ2-7, the V gene TRBV7-9; 9 bases match TRBD2. CDR1 is SEHNR and CDR2 is FQNEAQ in the germline V gene (reference sequence). The CDR3 extends over 17 amino acids. CDR3 protein: CASSPTLGGLASYEQYF. DNA of the CDR3: TGCGCCAGCAGCCCGACACTCGGGGGACTAGCTAGTTACGAGCAGTACTTC.

A word on this clonotype: This likely comes from a read error, as the CDR3 has no conserved phenylalanine or tryptophan at its end. The genes are TRBV6-5 and TRBJ2-7, with a tentative D call TRBD1 (5 bases). The CDR3 has 17 residues. In germline, CDR1 is MNHEY, CDR2 SVGAGI. In DNA form, the CDR3 reads TGTGCCGGCAGTTACGGGTTTCCCAGGGTGAGCTCCTACGAGCAGTACTCC. Translated: CAGSYGFPRVSSYEQYS.